The rows below give T cell receptor beta chains drawn from one sample of a study of shared clonotypes between healthy human individuals. TCRdb keeps only in-frame clones here, not all; method: immunoSEQ multiplex PCR. The table includes roughly 2 million clones, around 95% detected once. Specimen: naive CD4+ T cells sorted from blood. Receptors originate from a man younger than 30 in good health. Both conserved end residues are part of each CDR3. A D gene is named only where the DNA matches it firmly. Expanded clones get a size class; other rows say once, few or many, or leave the size out.

-	18	TRBJ2-5	TRBV6-1	-	TGTGCCAGCAGTGAAATCCGGACAGCACTCGGAGAACAAGAGACCCAGTACTTC	CASSEIRTALGEQETQYF
TRBD1	16	TRBJ2-7	TRBV5-1	-	TGCGCCAGCAGCTTGCCCCGGACAGGGGAGGCCGACGAGCAGTACTTC	CASSLPRTGEADEQYF
TRBD2	15	TRBJ2-7	TRBV4-3	once	TGCGCCAGCAGCCCCCGCGGGGGAGGGCCCGGCGAGCAGTACTTC	CASSPRGGGPGEQYF
-	12	TRBJ2-2	TRBV18	-	TGTGCCAGCTCACCTATGGCCGGGGAGCTGTTTTTT	CASSPMAGELFF
-	15	TRBJ2-2	TRBV4-3	-	TGCGCCAGCAGCCAAGGTGATTCGATCACCGGGGAGCTGTTTTTT	CASSQGDSITGELFF
-	17	TRBJ1-1	TRBV5-1	-	TGCGCCAGCAGTCCTGACAGGATACAGTTTCTGAACACTGAAGCTTTCTTT	CASSPDRIQFLNTEAFF
-	16	TRBJ1-3	TRBV11-2	-	TGTGCCAGCAGCTTGGGCGGTAGTACCCCTGGAAACACCATATATTTT	CASSLGGSTPGNTIYF
-	14	TRBJ2-3	TRBV28	-	TGTGCCAGCAGTTATCGAGAGACCACAGATACGCAGTATTTT	CASSYRETTDTQYF
-	15	TRBJ2-1	TRBV7-2	-	TGTGCCAGCAGCTTACCAAGGAGCTCCTACAATGAGCAGTTCTTC	CASSLPRSSYNEQFF
TRBD1	15	TRBJ1-1	TRBV5-6	-	TGTGCCAGCAGCCCCGACAGGGGGTTGAACACTGAAGCTTTCTTT	CASSPDRGLNTEAFF
-	15	TRBJ2-1	TRBV19	-	TGTGCCAGTAGTATGGCCCCTGCGACTAGTTTTGAGCAGTTCTTC	CASSMAPATSFEQFF
-	15	TRBJ2-4	TRBV18	-	TGTGCCAGCTCACCGGGGGGGCTAGCCAAAAACATTCAGTACTTC	CASSPGGLAKNIQYF
TRBD2	18	TRBJ2-1	TRBV5-1	-	TGCGCCAGCAGCTCCGGACTAGCGGGGGGAGTAGCCTACAATGAGCAGTTCTTC	CASSSGLAGGVAYNEQFF
-	11	TRBJ2-3	TRBV20-1	-	TGCAGTGCTGGGAGACAGGATACGCAGTATTTT	CSAGRQDTQYF
-	14	TRBJ1-1	TRBV29-1	-	TGCAGCGTTGTAAGGGGCGCGGGGAACACTGAAGCTTTCTTT	CSVVRGAGNTEAFF
-	14	TRBJ1-1	TRBV30	-	TGTGCCTGGTACCGAGGACGGGAGAACACTGAAGCTTTCTTT	CAWYRGRENTEAFF
-	14	TRBJ1-2	TRBV6-6	-	TGTGCCAGCAGCGAACCGGGCCACGAGGATGGCTACACCTTC	CASSEPGHEDGYTF
TRBD1	14	TRBJ1-6	TRBV4-1	-	TGCGCCAGCAGCCACCCGGGACAGGGTAGACCCCTCCACTTT	CASSHPGQGRPLHF
TRBD1	13	TRBJ2-7	TRBV19	-	TGTGCCAGTAGCCCGACAGGGCCCGACGAGCAGTACTTC	CASSPTGPDEQYF
TRBD1	14	TRBJ1-5	TRBV2	-	TGTGCCAGCAGTCAGGACAGGGTGGGACAGCTCCAGCATTTT	CASSQDRVGQLQHF
-	14	TRBJ1-1	TRBV27	-	TGTGCCAGCAGTTTGTACAGGGTGAACACTGAAGCTTTCTTT	CASSLYRVNTEAFF
-	15	TRBJ1-5	TRBV18	-	TGTGCCAGCTCACTTAATCATTATAGCAATCAGCCCCAGCATTTT	CASSLNHYSNQPQHF
-	13	TRBJ2-1	TRBV2	-	TGTGCCAGCAGTGCTAATTCAGGTTCGGAGCAGTTCTTC	CASSANSGSEQFF
-	15	TRBJ1-1	TRBV6-1	-	TGTGCCAGCAGTGACAGGGGAAAGATGAACACTGAAGCTTTCTTT	CASSDRGKMNTEAFF
-	19	TRBJ1-6	TRBV6-7	-	TGTGCCAGCAGCCAGGGGTACAGGGAGAGGAAGACCTATAATTCACCCCTCCACTTT	CASSQGYRERKTYNSPLHF
TRBD1	15	TRBJ2-3	TRBV18	-	TGTGCCAGCTCAACGAGACAGGGGGACACAGATACGCAGTATTTT	CASSTRQGDTDTQYF
TRBD2	16	TRBJ2-5	TRBV7-9	-	TGTGCCAGCAGCTTAAATCCCGGGGGGGCACAAGAGACCCAGTACTTC	CASSLNPGGAQETQYF
TRBD1	15	TRBJ1-1	TRBV28	-	TGTGCCAGCAGTATTCCTGGGACAGGGAACACTGAAGCTTTCTTT	CASSIPGTGNTEAFF
-	13	TRBJ2-3	TRBV5-6	-	TGTGCCAGCAGACGTAAGGGTACAGATACGCAGTATTTT	CASRRKGTDTQYF
-	14	TRBJ1-2	TRBV7-9	-	TGTGCCAGCAGCTTGGAGGCCGGAACGGATGGCTACACCTTC	CASSLEAGTDGYTF
TRBD2	20	TRBJ2-1	TRBV28	-	TGTGCCAGCAGTAGACCACCCGGGACTAGCGGGACCAGCTCCTACAATGAGCAGTTCTTC	CASSRPPGTSGTSSYNEQFF
-	12	TRBJ1-1	TRBV10-3	-	TGTGCCATTGGACAGACCAACACTGAAGCTTTCTTT	CAIGQTNTEAFF
TRBD2	15	TRBJ2-7	TRBV7-2	-	TGTGCCAGCAGCCCCCGGACTAGCGGCCCCTACGAGCAGTACTTC	CASSPRTSGPYEQYF
-	13	TRBJ2-3	TRBV29-1	once	TGCAGCGTTGAGTTTTCCCGGCCCGGTACGCAGTATTTT	CSVEFSRPGTQYF
-	15	TRBJ1-4	TRBV7-9	-	TGTGCCAGCAGCATAGGACGGAACCCTAATGAAAAACTGTTTTTT	CASSIGRNPNEKLFF
-	14	TRBJ1-1	TRBV9	-	TGTGCCAGCAGCGTAGCGACAGGCAACACTGAAGCTTTCTTT	CASSVATGNTEAFF
-	14	TRBJ2-2	TRBV7-9	-	TGTGCCATCCCGGGCTTACTTAGGGCCGGGGAGCTGTTTTTT	CAIPGLLRAGELFF
-	12	TRBJ1-6	TRBV30	-	TGTGCCTGGGAACGAAAAAATTCACCCCTCCACTTT	CAWERKNSPLHF
-	14	TRBJ1-1	TRBV10-1	-	TGCGCCAGCAGTGTGAATCCCATGAACACTGAAGCTTTCTTT	CASSVNPMNTEAFF
-	13	TRBJ2-7	TRBV30	-	TGTGCCTGGAAGGAACATCATTCCTACGAGCAGTACTTC	CAWKEHHSYEQYF
-	16	TRBJ1-2	TRBV4-1	-	TGCGCCAGCAGCCAAGATTTGGCAGCCCTTAACTATGGCTACACCTTC	CASSQDLAALNYGYTF
-	15	TRBJ2-1	TRBV6-6	-	TGTGCCAGCAGTTATGACTCATTCTCCTACAATGAGCAGTTCTTC	CASSYDSFSYNEQFF
-	13	TRBJ2-3	TRBV28	-	TGTGCCAGCAGTTTCCGGACTACAGATACGCAGTATTTT	CASSFRTTDTQYF
TRBD1	16	TRBJ1-1	TRBV25-1	-	TGTGCCAGCAGTGAAGGTAGGCAGGGGGCTAACACTGAAGCTTTCTTT	CASSEGRQGANTEAFF
-	15	TRBJ2-5	TRBV6-6	-	TGTGCCAGCAGTTACTCGTGGTCACTCCAAGAGACCCAGTACTTC	CASSYSWSLQETQYF
-	15	TRBJ2-2	TRBV7-9	-	TGTGCCAGCAGACCAATCGGACGGAACACCGGGGAGCTGTTTTTT	CASRPIGRNTGELFF
TRBD2	15	TRBJ2-7	TRBV6-5	-	TGTGCCAGCAGGCCACCGGGACTAGCCTACTACGAGCAGTACTTC	CASRPPGLAYYEQYF
-	14	TRBJ1-2	TRBV18	-	TGTGCCAGCTCACCGGGGGAAATTAACTATGGCTACACCTTC	CASSPGEINYGYTF
-	13	TRBJ2-2	TRBV5-6	-	TGTGCCAGCAGCTGGAGGAACACCGGGGAGCTGTTTTTT	CASSWRNTGELFF
TRBD2	19	TRBJ2-5	TRBV7-9	once	TGTGCCAGCAGCTTAGGACTCCGGCTAGCGGGAGCGCAGCAAGAGACCCAGTACTTC	CASSLGLRLAGAQQETQYF
TRBD1	14	TRBJ1-6	TRBV5-1	once	TGCGCCAGCAGCTGGGGGACAGCTAATTCACCCCTCCACTTT	CASSWGTANSPLHF
-	12	TRBJ1-1	TRBV5-6	-	TGTGCCAGCAGCTTGGCCGGGACAAACGGTTTCTTT	CASSLAGTNGFF
-	13	TRBJ1-1	TRBV2	-	TGTGTCACAGCGTCGGGGGTGAACACTGAAGCTTTCTTT	CVTASGVNTEAFF
-	14	TRBJ1-4	TRBV5-1	-	TGCGCCAGCAGCAGGGGGGACCAAAATGAAAAACTGTTTTTT	CASSRGDQNEKLFF
-	13	TRBJ2-5	TRBV5-6	-	TGTGCCAGCAGCCCGGACATTGGGGAGACCCAGTACTTC	CASSPDIGETQYF
-	16	TRBJ2-5	TRBV7-9	-	TGTGCCAGCAGCTTAATGTTACCGGGGGTAGGAGAGACCCAGTACTTC	CASSLMLPGVGETQYF
-	15	TRBJ1-2	TRBV6-5	once	TGTGCCAGCAGTTATTCGCCCGGGACCTCTTGGGGGTACACCTTC	CASSYSPGTSWGYTF
-	12	TRBJ1-2	TRBV14	-	TGTGCCAGCAGCTCGGGTGTATATGGCTACACCTTC	CASSSGVYGYTF
-	13	TRBJ2-7	TRBV5-4	-	TGTGCCAGCAGCCGGGACACTACCTACGAGCAGTACTTC	CASSRDTTYEQYF
-	14	TRBJ1-5	TRBV5-5	-	TGTGCCAGCAGCTTTGGACAGAGCAATCAGCCCCAGCATTTT	CASSFGQSNQPQHF